Each of the 6 T cell receptor beta chains below was sequenced from the same sample in a study of blood T cell repertoires in COVID-19. TCRdb's table, derived via immunoSEQ multiplex PCR, lists solely in-frame clones and lacks some. This table has more than 95,000 clones, over 80% appearing once. Sequenced input: peripheral blood. The receptors shown here come from a man aged 55 to 70 with acute or convalescent COVID-19.

This clone was counted a single time. This chain joins TRBV30 and TRBJ2-2; D ambiguous. The germline V and J ends were trimmed by 2 bases and 2 bases, with 12 bases remaining between them. The CDR3 consists of 15 residues. The germline V gene encodes CDR1 GTSNPN and CDR2 SVGIG (reference sequence). CDR3 sequence (DNA): TGTGCCTGGAGTAGAGTTACAGCCAACACCGGGGAGCTGTTTTTT. Protein product: CAWSRVTANTGELFF.

The gene calls are TRBV6-5 and TRBJ2-2, with D maybe TRBD2 (5 bases). The CDR3 totals 14 residues. Germline values: CDR1 MNHEY, CDR2 SVGAGI. With 7 bases removed from V and 1 base from J, the gap between germline ends came to 10 bases. CDR3 nucleotides: TGTGCCAGCACGCCCCGGGGGAACACCGGGGAGCTGTTTTTT. It is translated as CASTPRGNTGELFF.

This clone was detected only a few times. CDR3 nucleotides: TGTGCCAGCAGCTTAGTAGACTACGGCGGGGAGGGGGAGACCCAGTACTTC. Its protein product is CASSLVDYGGEGETQYF. The V and J genes are TRBV11-2 and TRBJ2-5; 7 bases agree with TRBD2. V lost 1 base, J lost 5 bases, and 13 bases stayed unmatched. CDR1 is SGHAT and CDR2 is FQNNGV in the germline V gene. The CDR3 loop spans 17 amino acids.

The V gene is TRBV6-5, the J gene TRBJ1-2; D gene ambiguous. V was pared by 0 bases and J by 4 bases, with 9 bases between. From germline, CDR1 is MNHEY and CDR2 SVGAGI. CDR3 size: 14 residues. The CDR3 loop is CASSYSAISYGYTF. The CDR3 DNA reads TGTGCCAGCAGTTACTCGGCAATAAGCTATGGCTACACCTTC.

This clone was seen a single time. The chain employs TRBV7-3 and TRBJ1-1, with no clear D. This CDR3 region has 14 residues. Looked up from germline, CDR1 is SGHTA and CDR2 is FQGTGA. V dropped 5 bases and J dropped 0 bases, with 10 bases sitting between them. The CDR3 region is CASSLRGLNTEAFF. CDR3 coding DNA: TGTGCCAGCAGCCTCAGAGGGCTGAACACTGAAGCTTTCTTT.

The genes are TRBV2 and TRBJ2-2; 7 nucleotides align to TRBD1. CDR1 SNHLY and CDR2 FYNNEI come from the germline V gene. Trimming took 2 bases from V and 3 from J; bases not matched to a gene: 3. CDR3 length: 15 amino acids. CDR3 region: CASSEQGVHTGELFF. DNA for the CDR3: TGTGCCAGCAGTGAACAGGGGGTTCACACCGGGGAGCTGTTTTTT.